Listed here is a single T cell receptor beta chain. Per the authors' pipeline: Reference gene primer amplification gave nucleated cell count estimates. Data came from immunoSEQ multiplex PCR; TCRdb stores just in-frame clones and leaves some out. Clone size and V and J calls were adopted from that table, with D and trimming inferred from the DNA. The table records 200,000 to 300,000 clones, roughly four fifths of them present only once. This sample is part of a study of blood T cell repertoires in COVID-19. Background on the study: Acute and convalescent COVID-19 specimens originated in the United States, Italy and Spain.

The CDR3 runs 13 residues. CDR1 is GTSNPN and CDR2 is SVGIG in the germline V gene (reference sequence). The V gene lost 5 bases and the J gene lost 4 bases, with 12 bases spanning the gap. Sequencing was carried out using peripheral blood. The V gene is TRBV30, the J gene TRBJ1-3; TRBD1 is a possible D gene (5 bases). The TCR originated in a woman older than 75 with acute or convalescent COVID-19. The CDR3 sequence: CAWGRVPGNTIYF. CDR3 coding DNA: TGTGCCTGGGGCAGGGTACCCGGAAACACCATATATTTT. Looking up the rest from reference TRBV30 and TRBJ1-3 gives the full variable domain: SQTIHQWPATLVQPVGSPLSLECTVEGTSNPNLYWYRQAAGRGLQLLFYSVGIGQISSEVPQNLSASRPQDRQFILSSKKLLLSDSGFYLCAWGRVPGNTIYFGEGSWLTVV.